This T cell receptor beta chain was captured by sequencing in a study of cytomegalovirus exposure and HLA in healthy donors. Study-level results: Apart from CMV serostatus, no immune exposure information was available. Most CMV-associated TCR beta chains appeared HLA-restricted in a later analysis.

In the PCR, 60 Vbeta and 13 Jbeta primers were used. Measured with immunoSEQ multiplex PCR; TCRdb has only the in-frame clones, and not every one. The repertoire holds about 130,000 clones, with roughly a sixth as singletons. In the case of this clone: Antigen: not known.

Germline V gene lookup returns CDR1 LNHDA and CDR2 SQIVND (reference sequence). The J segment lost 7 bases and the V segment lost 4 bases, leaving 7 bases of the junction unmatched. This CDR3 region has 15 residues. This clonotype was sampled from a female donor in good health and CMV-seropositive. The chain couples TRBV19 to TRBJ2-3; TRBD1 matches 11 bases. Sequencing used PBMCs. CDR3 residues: CASSTRTGGRNTQYF. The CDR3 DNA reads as TGTGCCAGTAGTACGCGGACAGGGGGCAGGAATACGCAGTATTTT. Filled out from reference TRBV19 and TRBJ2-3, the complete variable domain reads DGGITQSPKYLFRKEGQNVTLSCEQNLNHDAMYWYRQDPGQGLRLIYYSQIVNDFQKGDIAEGYSVSREKKESFPLTVTSAQKNPTAFYLCASSTRTGGRNTQYFGPGTRLTVL.